These 9 T cell receptor beta chains came from one sample sequenced in a study of blood T cells in healthy people across ages. With a J-beta primer mix and a sample-barcoded 5' primer, a second PCR ran about 7 to 11 cycles. MiXCR, applied by TCRdb to the 5' RACE reads, yields one record per CDR3 protein. The table lists 1.5 million to 2 million distinct CDR3 sequences, around 42% of them singletons. Sequencing used blood. Every receptor here comes from a human donor in good health.

This clonotype was seen just once. The V call is TRBV5-5, the J call TRBJ2-5; 9 bases align to TRBD1. The J call is uncertain, as TRBJ2-7 better fits the DNA end. This CDR3 spans 15 amino acids. Germline CDR1 and CDR2: SGHKS and YYEKEE (reference sequence). The CDR3 is CASSLPPTGGYEQYF. CDR3 nucleotide sequence: TGTGCCAGCAGCTTGCCCCCGACAGGGGGATACGAGCAGTACTTC.

This chain uses TRBV6-5 with TRBJ1-1; D is uncertain. Trimming removed 7 bases from V and 0 bases from J, with 12 bases in between. Germline CDR1 and CDR2: MNHEY and SVGAGI. The CDR3 covers 14 residues. CDR3 sequence (DNA): TGTGCCAGCAAGTTAAGGGAACTGAACACTGAAGCTTTCTTT. This gives the protein CASKLRELNTEAFF.

Worth noting for this clonotype: Since no conserved phenylalanine or tryptophan closes the CDR3, a read error is the likely cause. The rearrangement joins TRBV5-5 to TRBJ2-5; D unclear. Germline CDR1 and CDR2: SGHKS and YYEKEE (reference sequence). The ends were cut back, 1 base at V and 1 base at J, with 5 bases in the middle. The CDR3 totals 13 residues. This chain's CDR3 is CASSLLLQETQYC. In nucleotides, the CDR3 is TGTGCCAGCAGCTTGCTACTCCAAGAGACCCAGTACTGC.

The chain employs TRBV19 and TRBJ2-6; D may be TRBD2 (5 bases). From germline, CDR1 is LNHDA and CDR2 SQIVND (reference sequence). V lost 0 bases and J lost 2, with 8 bases in between. The CDR3 runs 16 residues. The CDR3 region is CASSIDHGTGANVLTF. The CDR3 region has the DNA TGTGCCAGTAGTATAGATCACGGGACTGGGGCCAACGTCCTGACTTTC.

Of note for this clonotype: Mismatch with germline at one junction end may stem from a read error. V usage is TRBV20-1 and J usage is TRBJ2-2; 9 nucleotides agree with TRBD2. This CDR3 is 14 amino acids long. The germline CDR1 and CDR2 sequences are DFQATT and SNEGSKA (reference sequence). The CDR3 region has the DNA TGCAGTGCTGAGCGGGGGGTTAGGACCGGGGAGCTGTGTTTT. As protein: CSAERGVRTGELCF.

The rearrangement links TRBV4-3 to TRBJ2-7, with D perhaps TRBD1 (5 bases). The germline CDR1 and CDR2 sequences are LGHNA and YSLEER. CDR3 size: 15 residues. V gave up 1 base and J gave up 2 bases, with 12 bases separating them. CDR3 amino acids: CASSQVLGVAYEQYF. The CDR3 region has the DNA TGCGCCAGCAGCCAAGTTCTAGGGGTTGCCTACGAGCAGTACTTC.

This chain joins TRBV28 and TRBJ2-5, with 11 bases aligning to TRBD2. The ends lost 4 bases at V and 5 bases at J; junction bases unmatched: 21. The CDR3 totals 20 residues. Germline values: CDR1 MDHEN, CDR2 SYDVKM. Here the CDR3 reads CASSSYTSGGDTPGGETQYF. The CDR3 nucleotides read TGTGCCAGCAGTTCATATACTAGCGGGGGAGACACACCTGGGGGCGAGACCCAGTACTTC.

CDR3 protein: CSARGSIAGAPYEQYF. The CDR3 nucleotides are TGCAGTGCTAGGGGATCGATAGCGGGGGCCCCCTACGAGCAGTACTTC. The V and J genes are TRBV20-1 and TRBJ2-7, with TRBD2 matching over 9 bases. The V gene's germline CDR1 is DFQATT and CDR2 SNEGSKA (reference sequence). The CDR3 runs to 16 residues. V lost 3 bases to trimming and J lost 2 bases; unmatched junction nucleotides: 11.

This clonotype turned up a few times. The chain employs TRBV10-3 and TRBJ2-6, with 11 bases lining up with TRBD1. Unmatched junction bases numbered 3, after V lost 6 bases and J lost 2 bases. Germline V CDR1 and CDR2: ENHRY, SYGVKD. CDR3 length: 16 amino acids. CDR3 amino acids: CAISGQGATGANVLTF. DNA of the CDR3: TGTGCCATCAGCGGACAGGGGGCAACTGGGGCCAACGTCCTGACTTTC.